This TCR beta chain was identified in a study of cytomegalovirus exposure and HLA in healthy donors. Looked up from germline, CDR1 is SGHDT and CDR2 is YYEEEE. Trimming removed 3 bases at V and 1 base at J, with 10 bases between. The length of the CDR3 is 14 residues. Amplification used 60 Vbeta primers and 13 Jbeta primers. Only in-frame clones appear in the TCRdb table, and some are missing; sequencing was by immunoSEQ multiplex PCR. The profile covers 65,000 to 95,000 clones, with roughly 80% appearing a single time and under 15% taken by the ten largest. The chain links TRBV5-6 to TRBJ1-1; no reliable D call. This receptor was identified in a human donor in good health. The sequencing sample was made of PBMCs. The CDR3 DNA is TGTGCCAGCAGCTCGACCACGGGGAACACTGAAGCTTTCTTT. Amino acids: CASSSTTGNTEAFF.